The entry that follows covers one T cell receptor beta chain sequence. Per germline, CDR1 MGHDK and CDR2 SYGVNS. The V gene lost 5 bases and the J gene lost 4 bases, with 9 bases spanning the gap. The CDR3 contains 13 residues. Genomic DNA per cell subset filled all wells of several immunoSEQ plates. DNA at 200 ng, 25,000 to 30,000 T cell genomes, went into sorted-subset replicate PCRs. TCRdb's copy holds only in-frame clones and misses some; the assay was immunoSEQ multiplex PCR. The sample has approximately 2,200,000 clones, under 95% seen once; the top ten hold under 2%. The data derive from a study of shared clonotypes between healthy human individuals. Looking at the study overall: A couple of women and a few men aged 18 to 49 served as donors.

CD45RO-negative CD8 cells positively selected for CCR7 made up the naive population, which excluded terminally differentiated effector memory CD45RA+ cells. This receptor was obtained from a man younger than 30 in good health. Some clones in this sample may be carry-over from other donors' samples. Sequencing was carried out using naive CD8+ T cells from PBMCs. This chain joins TRBV25-1 and TRBJ2-1, with D uncertain. CDR3 protein: CASSTALYNEQFF. CDR3 nucleotide sequence: TGTGCCAGCAGTACGGCTTTGTACAATGAGCAGTTCTTC.